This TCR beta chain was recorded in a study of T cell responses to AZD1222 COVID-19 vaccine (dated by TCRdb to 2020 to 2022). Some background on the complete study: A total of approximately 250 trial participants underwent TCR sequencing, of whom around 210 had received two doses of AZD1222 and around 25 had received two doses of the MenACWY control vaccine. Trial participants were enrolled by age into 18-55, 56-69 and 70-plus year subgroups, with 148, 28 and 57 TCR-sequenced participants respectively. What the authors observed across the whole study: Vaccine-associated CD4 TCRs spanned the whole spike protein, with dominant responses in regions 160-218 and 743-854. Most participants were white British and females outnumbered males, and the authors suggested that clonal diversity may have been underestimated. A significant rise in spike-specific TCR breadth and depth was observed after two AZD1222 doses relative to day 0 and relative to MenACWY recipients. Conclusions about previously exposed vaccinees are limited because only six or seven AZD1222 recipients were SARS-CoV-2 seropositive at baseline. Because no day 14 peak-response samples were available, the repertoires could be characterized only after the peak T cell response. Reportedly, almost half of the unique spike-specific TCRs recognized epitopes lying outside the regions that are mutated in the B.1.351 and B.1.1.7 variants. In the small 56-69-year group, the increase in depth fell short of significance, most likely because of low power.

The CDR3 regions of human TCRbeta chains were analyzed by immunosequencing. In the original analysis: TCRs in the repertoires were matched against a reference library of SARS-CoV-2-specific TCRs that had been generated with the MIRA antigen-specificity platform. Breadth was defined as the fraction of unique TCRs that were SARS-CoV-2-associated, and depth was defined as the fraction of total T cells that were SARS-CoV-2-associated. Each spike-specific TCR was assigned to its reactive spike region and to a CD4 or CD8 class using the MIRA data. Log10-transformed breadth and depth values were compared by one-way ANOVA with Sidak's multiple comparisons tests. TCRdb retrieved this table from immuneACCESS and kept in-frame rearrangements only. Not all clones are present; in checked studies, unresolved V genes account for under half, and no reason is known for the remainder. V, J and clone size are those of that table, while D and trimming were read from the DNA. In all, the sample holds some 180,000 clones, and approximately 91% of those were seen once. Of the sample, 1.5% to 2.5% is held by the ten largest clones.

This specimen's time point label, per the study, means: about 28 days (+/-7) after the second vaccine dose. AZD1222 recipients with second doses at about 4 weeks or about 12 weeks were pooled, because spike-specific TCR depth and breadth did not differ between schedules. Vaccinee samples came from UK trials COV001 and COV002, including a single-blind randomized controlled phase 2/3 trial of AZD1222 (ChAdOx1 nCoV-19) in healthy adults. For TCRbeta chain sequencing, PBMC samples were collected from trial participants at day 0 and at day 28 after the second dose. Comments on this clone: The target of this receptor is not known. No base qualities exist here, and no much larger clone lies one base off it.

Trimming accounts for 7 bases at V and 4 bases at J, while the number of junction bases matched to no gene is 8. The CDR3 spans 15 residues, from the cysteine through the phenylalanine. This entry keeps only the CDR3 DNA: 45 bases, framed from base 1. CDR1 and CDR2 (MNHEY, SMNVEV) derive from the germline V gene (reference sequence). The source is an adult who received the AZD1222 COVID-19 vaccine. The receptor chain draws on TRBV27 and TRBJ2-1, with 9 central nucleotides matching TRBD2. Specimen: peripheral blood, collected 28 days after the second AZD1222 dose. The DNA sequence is TGTGCCAGCATTGAGGCGGGAGGGCCTTACAATGAGCAGTTCTTC. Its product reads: CASIEAGGPYNEQFF.